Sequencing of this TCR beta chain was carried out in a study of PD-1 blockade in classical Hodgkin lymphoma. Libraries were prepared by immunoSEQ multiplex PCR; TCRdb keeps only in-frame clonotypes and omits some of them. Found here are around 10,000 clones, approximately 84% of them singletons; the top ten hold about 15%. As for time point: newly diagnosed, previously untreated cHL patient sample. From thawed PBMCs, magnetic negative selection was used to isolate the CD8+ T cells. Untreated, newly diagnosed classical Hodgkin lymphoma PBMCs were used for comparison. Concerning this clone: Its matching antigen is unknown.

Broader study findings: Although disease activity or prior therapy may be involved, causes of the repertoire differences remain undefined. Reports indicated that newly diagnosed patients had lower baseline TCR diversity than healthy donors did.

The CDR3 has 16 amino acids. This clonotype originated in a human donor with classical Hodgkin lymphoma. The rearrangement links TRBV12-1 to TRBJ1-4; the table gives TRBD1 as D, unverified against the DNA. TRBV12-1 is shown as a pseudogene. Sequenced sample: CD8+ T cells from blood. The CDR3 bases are TGTGCCAGCAGCTTGGTGACAGGGCCCCATAATGAAAAACTGTTTTTT. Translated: CASSLVTGPHNEKLFF.